This is a list of T cell receptor beta chains from one sample in a study of cytomegalovirus exposure and HLA in healthy donors. Assay used: immunoSEQ multiplex PCR; TCRdb lists only in-frame clones, some missing. The data show 100,000 to 150,000 clones, with 80% seen just once and 7.5% to 9.5% held by the top ten. The sample comprised PBMCs. The receptors originated from a man aged 25-40 years in good health and CMV-seropositive. CDR3s include the opening cysteine and the closing phenylalanine or tryptophan. The D gene is left open where the match is weak. Clone size appears in some rows only: once, few, many, or a class for an expanded clone.

clone_size j_call v_call d_call cdr3_nt cdr3_aa
- TRBJ2-3 TRBV5-1 TRBD2 TGCGCCAGCAGCTTCGGGCGGGGGGGCCGGGTAGATACGCAGTATTTT CASSFGRGGRVDTQYF
- TRBJ1-5 TRBV18 - TGTGCCAGCTCACCAAACAGTGAAAATCAGCCCCAGCATTTT CASSPNSENQPQHF
- TRBJ1-1 TRBV29-1 - TGCAGCGTTAATTATCGGGGGGGCACTGAAGCTTTCTTT CSVNYRGGTEAFF
once TRBJ1-5 TRBV2 TRBD1 TGTGCCAGTGGACCGGGACAGGGTTCGGGTCAGCCCCAGCATTTT CASGPGQGSGQPQHF
once TRBJ1-6 TRBV30 - TGTGCCTGGAGACTGGCGGGCTATAATTCGCCCCTCCACTTT CAWRLAGYNSPLHF
- TRBJ2-7 TRBV30 - TGTGCCTGGAGTGGCGGGGCAGGGCGGCACGAGCAGTACTTC CAWSGGAGRHEQYF
few TRBJ1-2 TRBV28 - TGTGCCAGCAGTGACACCCTTCGGGGCTACACCTTC CASSDTLRGYTF
- TRBJ1-4 TRBV19 TRBD1 TGTGCCAGTAGTACCAACAGGGGTGCAACTAATGAAAAACTGTTTTTT CASSTNRGATNEKLFF
- TRBJ2-2 TRBV6-9 - TGTGCCAGCAGTTACTTACGTGAGGAACTGTTTTTT CASSYLREELFF
once TRBJ2-3 TRBV5-1 TRBD1 TGCGCCAGCAGCTTAGGACAGGCAGATACGCAGTATTTT CASSLGQADTQYF
- TRBJ2-1 TRBV25-1 - TGTGCCAGCAGTGAAGCCCGACAGTACAATGAGCAGTTCTTC CASSEARQYNEQFF
- TRBJ1-2 TRBV29-1 TRBD1 TGCAGCGCCGCGACAGGGGTTAACTATGGCTACACCTTC CSAATGVNYGYTF
- TRBJ2-7 TRBV2 - TGTGCCAGCATTGGGGAGTTGAACGAGCAGTACTTC CASIGELNEQYF
- TRBJ2-7 TRBV5-3 - TGTGCCAGAAGCTCAGGGAACAGCTCCTACGAGCAGTACTTC CARSSGNSSYEQYF
few TRBJ2-1 TRBV9 TRBD2 TGTGCCAGCAGCGTAGAGCCTAGCGGGGGGTTCTACAATGAGCAGTTCTTC CASSVEPSGGFYNEQFF
- TRBJ2-7 TRBV5-5 - TGTGCCAGCAGCTTACTAGCCCACCACGAGCAGTACTTC CASSLLAHHEQYF
- TRBJ1-1 TRBV2 - TGTGCCAGCAATGTCCAGGCGGGGCTAAACACTGAAGCTTTCTTT CASNVQAGLNTEAFF
few TRBJ1-5 TRBV9 - TGTGCCAGCAACAACAAAAGAGAGGGAGTTGATCAGCCCCAGCATTTT CASNNKREGVDQPQHF
once TRBJ1-1 TRBV18 - TGTGCCAGCTCGGGGGCAGGTACTGAAGCTTTCTTT CASSGAGTEAFF
- TRBJ1-3 TRBV18 - TGTGCCAGCTCCGCCCGGGAGCCAGATAGCTCTGGAAACACCATATATTTT CASSAREPDSSGNTIYF
- TRBJ1-3 TRBV6-5 - TGTGCCAGCAGTTCCACGGTCGGGGGCTCTGGAAACACCATATATTTT CASSSTVGGSGNTIYF
- TRBJ2-7 TRBV5-1 - TGCGCCAGCAGCTTGGGGGTTACACGGAGACCTTACGAGCAGTACTTC CASSLGVTRRPYEQYF
- TRBJ1-5 TRBV10-3 - TGTGCCACCCGACCCCGACAGGACAATCAGCCCCAGCATTTT CATRPRQDNQPQHF
- TRBJ1-4 TRBV6-1 - TGTGCCAGCAGCCCCACGCGGACAACTAATGAAAAACTGTTTTTT CASSPTRTTNEKLFF
few TRBJ1-5 TRBV4-1 - TGCGCCAGCAGCCAGCAGGGGTTGAGGAATCAGCCCCAGCATTTT CASSQQGLRNQPQHF
- TRBJ1-6 TRBV18 - TGTGCCAGCTCAGAGAAGGGACAAACTTGGGGTTCACCCCTCCACTTT CASSEKGQTWGSPLHF
- TRBJ1-1 TRBV6-4 - TGTGCCAGCAGTGATTCTTCAACGGGGGGCTCTGAAGCTTTCTTT CASSDSSTGGSEAFF
- TRBJ1-2 TRBV5-6 - TGTGCCAGCAATTCGTTAGGAGCTAACTATGGCTACACCTTC CASNSLGANYGYTF
once TRBJ1-2 TRBV29-1 - TGCAGCGTAACAGGAGATTCTGAGTATGGCTACACCTTC CSVTGDSEYGYTF
- TRBJ1-3 TRBV2 - TGTGCCAGCAGTGTCCTGGACAGCTCTGGAAACACCATATATTTT CASSVLDSSGNTIYF
- TRBJ2-3 TRBV5-1 - TGCGCCAGCAGCTTGCAGGGTGTGGGTGCAGATACGCAGTATTTT CASSLQGVGADTQYF
- TRBJ1-1 TRBV29-1 TRBD1 TGCAGCGCTACACCTGGGACAGGCTCCGACACTGAAGCTTTCTTT CSATPGTGSDTEAFF
- TRBJ1-5 TRBV9 - TGTGCCAGCAGCGCCGACGGGGGTTTCAACCAGCCCCAGCATTTT CASSADGGFNQPQHF
- TRBJ2-7 TRBV2 - TGTGCCAGCAGTGAATACCAGAGGGCAGGTGGGGACGAGCAGTACTTC CASSEYQRAGGDEQYF
- TRBJ1-5 TRBV19 TRBD1 TGTGCCAATAGTTCAACGACAGGGGGGTTCAATCAGCCCCAGCATTTT CANSSTTGGFNQPQHF
- TRBJ1-4 TRBV2 - TGTGCCAGCAGTAAAGCGACAGGTTACAATGAAAAACTGTTTTTT CASSKATGYNEKLFF
- TRBJ1-6 TRBV4-1 - TGCGCCAGCAGCCAAAAGTTCGTGGGGGCGCAAAATTCACCCCTCCACTTT CASSQKFVGAQNSPLHF
- TRBJ2-1 TRBV27 TRBD2 TGTGCCAGCAGTTTATCGTTCGCTGCTCTAGCGGGGGGACAGGAGCAGTTCTTC CASSLSFAALAGGQEQFF
- TRBJ2-1 TRBV6-5 TRBD2 TGTGCCAGCAGTTATCACGGGGGAGGGGACAATGAGCAGTTCTTC CASSYHGGGDNEQFF
- TRBJ1-5 TRBV11-2 - TGTGCCAGCAGCTTAGGATCGTGGGAGGAGGATAGCAATCAGCCCCAGCATTTT CASSLGSWEEDSNQPQHF